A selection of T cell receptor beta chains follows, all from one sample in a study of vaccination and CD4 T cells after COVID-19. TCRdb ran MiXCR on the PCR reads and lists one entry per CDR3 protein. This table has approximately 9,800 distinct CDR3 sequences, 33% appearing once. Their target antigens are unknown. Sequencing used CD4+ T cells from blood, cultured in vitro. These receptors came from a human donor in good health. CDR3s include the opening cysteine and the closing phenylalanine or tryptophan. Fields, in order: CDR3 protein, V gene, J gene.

CASSQAPNTEAFF	TRBV2	TRBJ1-1
CASSTTGASSYEQYF	TRBV28	TRBJ2-7
CASRLDRGRENTEAFF	TRBV21-1	TRBJ1-1
CASRGGFGTDTQYF	TRBV7-6	TRBJ2-3
CSARGPGLLLQYF	TRBV20-1	TRBJ2-7
CAMERTSLYEQYF	TRBV30	TRBJ2-7
CASSPPGGGAETQYF	TRBV18	TRBJ2-5
CSARFPEAAGANVLTF	TRBV20-1	TRBJ2-6
CASSFTLTSGRGNEQFF	TRBV6-2/TRBV6-3	TRBJ2-1
CASHTGLVNTEAFF	TRBV7-2	TRBJ1-1
CASSLTSRTEAFF	TRBV7-3	TRBJ1-1
CASSNSDRIHF	TRBV19	TRBJ2-7
CASSLDRSYNSPLHF	TRBV7-2	TRBJ1-6
CASSFAANQPQHF	TRBV7-9	TRBJ1-5
CASSYGGARHTEAFF	TRBV6-5	TRBJ1-1
CASSLSGNTYEQYF	TRBV27	TRBJ2-7
CASSGSSYNSPLHF	TRBV27	TRBJ1-6
CSVEGRSYEQYF	TRBV20-1	TRBJ2-7
CASSPTGSGATNTEAFF	TRBV9	TRBJ1-1
CSALTSGRADEQFF	TRBV20-1	TRBJ2-1
CASSAGTAYEQYF	TRBV10-2	TRBJ2-7
CAVTRREADQPQHF	TRBV6-1	TRBJ1-5
CASSLTGQGASGIGYTF	TRBV11-1	TRBJ1-2
CASSNYGTENTEAFF	TRBV19	TRBJ1-1
CASSILSSRMEHEQYF	TRBV19	TRBJ2-7
CASSQLPDLGTLHF	TRBV18	TRBJ1-6
CASSSNVGGVGDNEQFF	TRBV5-1	TRBJ2-1
CASSPDFLSRDQETQYF	TRBV5-8	TRBJ2-5
CASTRQRGTEAFF	TRBV28	TRBJ1-1
CASSIIGSDTQYF	TRBV19	TRBJ2-3
CASSRQQDYNEQFF	TRBV6-2/TRBV6-3	TRBJ2-1
CASSIAHSNQPQHF	TRBV19	TRBJ1-5
CASSLLGLALDTQYF	TRBV28	TRBJ2-3
CSASPDYYEQYF	TRBV20-1	TRBJ2-7
CGSPGLAGIQETQYF	TRBV20-1	TRBJ2-5
CASSLESGVTEAFF	TRBV7-2	TRBJ1-1
CASSEEGFGREETQYF	TRBV6-1	TRBJ2-5
CASSLGQGFLHEQYF	TRBV11-2	TRBJ2-7
CASSLGGEGETQYF	TRBV7-7	TRBJ2-5
CSAWDSRALLQYF	TRBV20-1	TRBJ2-4
CSARDYRAYGYTF	TRBV20-1	TRBJ1-2
CASSLGPGNQPQHF	TRBV5-1	TRBJ1-5
CASSRTAFAQNQPQHF	TRBV6-2/TRBV6-3	TRBJ1-5
CASSPREHGELFF	TRBV7-2	TRBJ2-2
CASSSGTDSGRTDTQYF	TRBV19	TRBJ2-3
CASGDQDRRSTDTQYF	TRBV10-1	TRBJ2-3
CASSLKRAGGPNEQFF	TRBV7-9	TRBJ2-1
CATSWGNQPQHF	TRBV5-4	TRBJ1-5
CASSMSRAGSYEQYF	TRBV5-1	TRBJ2-7
CSVGLAGGYEQYF	TRBV29-1	TRBJ2-7
CASSGREGLDEQYF	TRBV6-1	TRBJ2-7
CASSNPGRNQPQHF	TRBV6-2/TRBV6-3	TRBJ1-5
CASSLAGGGPDTQYF	TRBV28	TRBJ2-3
CAWSVPGLWGTEAFF	TRBV30	TRBJ1-1
CASSLEGTNYGYTF	TRBV11-2	TRBJ1-2
CSAGTASGSYEQYF	TRBV20-1	TRBJ2-7
CASSLGTSILETQYF	TRBV7-2	TRBJ2-5
CASSLMTAYEQYF	TRBV28	TRBJ2-7
CSARARQGPQHF	TRBV20-1	TRBJ1-5